The 18 T cell receptor beta chains presented below share a single source sample, sequenced in a study of PD-1 blockade in classical Hodgkin lymphoma (dated by TCRdb to 2018 to 2020). Per the publication, the time point label means: cycle 2 day 1 (C2D1) of nivolumab. All trial patients had relapsed after autologous stem cell transplantation, with cohorts A, B and C differing in prior brentuximab vedotin exposure. The protocol used for the library was the immunoSEQ multiplex PCR assay. TCRdb provides this immuneACCESS table in a form limited to in-frame rearrangements. Some clones are lacking; in checked studies, under half of them reflect an unresolved V gene, and why the rest are absent is not known. The sample has thousands of clones on record, around four fifths of them singletons. Roughly 35% of the sample goes to the ten largest clones. The material was peripheral blood mononuclear cells (PBMCs), obtained before the second cycle of nivolumab. Receptors originate from a human donor with classical Hodgkin lymphoma.

The genes are TRBV25-1 and TRBJ2-5; D remains ambiguous. The germline V gene encodes CDR1 MGHDK and CDR2 SYGVNS. V shed 3 bases and J shed 5 bases, with 22 bases lying between them. The CDR3 contains 17 residues. CDR3 amino acids: CASSDQGRFLGQETQYF. CDR3 DNA: TGTGCCAGCAGTGACCAAGGGCGCTTCTTGGGTCAGGAGACCCAGTACTTC.

The chain joins TRBV5-1 to TRBJ1-3; the D gene is possibly TRBD1 (6 bases). There are 15 residues in the CDR3. Trimming removed 4 bases at V and 8 bases at J, with 19 bases between. Germline V gives CDR1 SGHRS, CDR2 YFSETQ. As DNA, the CDR3 is TGCGCCAGCAGCGCCGAACCGGCAGGGGTCGACACCATATATTTT. This sequence encodes CASSAEPAGVDTIYF.

This clone occurred a few times. The chain links TRBV19 to TRBJ1-5, with D unclear. V lost 5 bases and J lost 7, with 12 bases in between. CDR1 and CDR2 (germline): LNHDA, SQIVND (reference sequence). This CDR3 comprises 13 residues. CDR3 in amino acids: CASSSRGKQPQHF. CDR3 coding DNA: TGTGCCAGTAGTTCCAGAGGGAAGCAGCCCCAGCATTTT.

The J gene is TRBJ2-2, the V gene TRBV10-1; D is unresolved. V lost 1 base and J lost 0, with 6 bases in between. The CDR3 sequence is 15 residues long. In germline, CDR1 is WNHNN, CDR2 SYGVQD (reference sequence). CDR3 protein: CASSEFPANTGELFF. DNA of the CDR3: TGCGCCAGCAGTGAGTTTCCAGCGAACACCGGGGAGCTGTTTTTT.

This clone was recorded a few times. At the DNA level, this CDR3 is encoded by other sequences in the same sample as well. The rearrangement links TRBV28 to TRBJ2-5; the match to TRBD1 covers 9 bases. In germline, CDR1 is MDHEN, CDR2 SYDVKM. Trimming took 5 bases from V and 4 from J; bases not matched to a gene: 8. The CDR3 covers 15 residues. Here the CDR3 reads CASSLTTGGLETQYF. CDR3 coding DNA: TGTGCCAGCAGTCTTACGACAGGGGGTTTAGAGACCCAGTACTTC.

The rearrangement links TRBV20-1 to TRBJ2-3; unclear D gene. The CDR3 is 10 amino acids. Germline values: CDR1 DFQATT, CDR2 SNEGSKA (reference sequence). Trimming took off 6 bases at V and 3 bases at J, with 4 bases between the two ends. The CDR3 region is CSAPTDTQYF. The CDR3, as DNA: TGCAGTGCCCCGACAGATACGCAGTATTTT.

V and J are TRBV2 and TRBJ2-3; possible D gene TRBD1, 6 bases. V lost 8 bases and J lost 0, with 18 bases in between. The CDR3 is 16 residues long. The germline CDR1 and CDR2 sequences are SNHLY and FYNNEI. The CDR3, as DNA: TGTGCCAGCCTGAAACAGGACAGAATCAGCACAGATACGCAGTATTTT. This sequence encodes CASLKQDRISTDTQYF.

The gene calls are TRBV19 and TRBJ2-7; 7 bases are shared with TRBD2. The ends lost 2 bases at V and 2 bases at J; junction bases unmatched: 3. This CDR3 contains 14 residues. CDR1 is LNHDA and CDR2 is SQIVND in the germline V gene (reference sequence). The CDR3 loop reads CASSILGGTYEQYF. CDR3 in DNA: TGTGCCAGTAGTATATTGGGGGGGACCTACGAGCAGTACTTC. The variable domain in full, with the rest retrieved from reference TRBV19 and TRBJ2-7, is DGGITQSPKYLFRKEGQNVTLSCEQNLNHDAMYWYRQDPGQGLRLIYYSQIVNDFQKGDIAEGYSVSREKKESFPLTVTSAQKNPTAFYLCASSILGGTYEQYFGPGTRLTVT.

The chain is built from TRBV5-6 and TRBJ2-7; 11 positions match TRBD2. Germline CDR1 and CDR2: SGHDT and YYEEEE. CDR3 length equals 17 residues. Losses at the gene ends were 3 bases for V and 0 bases for J; bases not matched to a gene: 8. The CDR3 DNA sequence: TGTGCCAGCAGCTCACCGACTAGCGGGGTGTACTCCTACGAGCAGTACTTC. Amino acids: CASSSPTSGVYSYEQYF.

This chain joins TRBV4-1 and TRBJ1-2; D gene uncertain. The V end was cut by 4 bases, the J end by 8 bases, with 20 bases between. Germline assignment: CDR1 MGHRA and CDR2 YSYEKL. The CDR3 has 15 residues. The CDR3 region is CASSLSQPPSGGYTF. CDR3 nucleotides: TGCGCCAGCAGCCTAAGCCAGCCACCCTCGGGCGGCTACACCTTC.

The chain uses TRBV28 and TRBJ2-3, with 9 bases lining up with TRBD1. The length of the CDR3 is 15 residues. Trimming removed 5 bases from V and 3 bases from J; junction bases left unmatched: 6. From germline, CDR1 is MDHEN and CDR2 SYDVKM. DNA of the CDR3: TGTGCCAGCAGTCATCCGGGACAGGGTACAGATACGCAGTATTTT. Translated, it gives CASSHPGQGTDTQYF.

V and J are TRBV30 and TRBJ1-2, with 8 bases aligning to TRBD1. CDR1 is GTSNPN and CDR2 is SVGIG in the germline V gene (reference sequence). V was pared by 3 bases and J by 3 bases, with 6 bases of the junction left unmatched. CDR3 length: 14 amino acids. CDR3 nucleotides: TGTGCCTGGAGACCCAGGGGGCTGGACTATGGCTACACCTTC. This translates into CAWRPRGLDYGYTF.

The chain links TRBV5-1 to TRBJ1-6; possible D gene TRBD1, 5 bases. The CDR3 runs 14 residues. Germline CDR1 is SGHRS and CDR2 is YFSETQ. V lost 4 bases, J lost 9 bases, and 14 bases lay in between. Here the CDR3 reads CASSLTGESSPLHF. The CDR3 DNA is TGCGCCAGCAGCCTGACGGGGGAGAGTTCACCCCTCCACTTT.

In this sample, this clone turned up a few times. V is TRBV6-5 and J is TRBJ1-5; D is uncertain. The germline CDR1 and CDR2 sequences are MNHEY and SVGAGI. Trimming shortened V by 6 bases and J by 6 bases, and 15 bases separated the two germline ends. The CDR3 is made up of 14 amino acids. The CDR3 DNA reads TGTGCCAGCAGACCCTCAAGGACGGGTCAGCCCCAGCATTTT. Translating it yields CASRPSRTGQPQHF.

The chain couples TRBV6-5 to TRBJ2-5, with 8 bases that match TRBD1. V was clipped by 2 bases and J by 2 bases; unmatched bases: 1. Germline V gene sequence: CDR1 MNHEY, CDR2 SVGAGI. The length of the CDR3 is 14 residues. CDR3: CASSYGTGQETQYF. CDR3 DNA sequence: TGTGCCAGCAGTTACGGGACAGGACAAGAGACCCAGTACTTC.

The chain couples TRBV28 to TRBJ1-1; possible D gene TRBD1, 6 bases. This CDR3 comprises 15 residues. Trimming left V 5 bases short and J 11 bases short, with 24 bases between. The germline CDR1 and CDR2 sequences are MDHEN and SYDVKM. As DNA, the CDR3 is TGTGCCAGCAGTACCCCCGGGACAACTTTCCAAGGCGCTTTCTTT. Encoded protein: CASSTPGTTFQGAFF.

The chain has TRBV7-2 and TRBJ2-5, with 7 bases matching TRBD1. CDR1 and CDR2 from the germline V gene are SGHTA and FQGNSA. Trimming removed 5 bases from V and 0 bases from J; junction bases left unmatched: 3. This CDR3 is 14 amino acids long. The CDR3 nucleotides are TGTGCCAGCAGCGTTACAGGGGACCAAGAGACCCAGTACTTC. Translation: CASSVTGDQETQYF.

The V call is TRBV11-2, the J call TRBJ2-1; maybe TRBD1 (6 bases). Looked up from germline, CDR1 is SGHAT and CDR2 is FQNNGV. This CDR3 spans 17 amino acids. The V end was cut by 4 bases, the J end by 0 bases, with 16 bases between. The CDR3 region has the DNA TGTGCCAGCAGCTATCGTCCGCCGACAGGCTCCTACAATGAGCAGTTCTTC. This codes for CASSYRPPTGSYNEQFF.